This T cell receptor beta chain appears in the sequencing data of a study of cytomegalovirus exposure and HLA in healthy donors. Study-level background: The roughly 120 validation repertoires matched the roughly 700 first-cohort repertoires in platform, a later analysis reported. Study conclusions and caveats: Some TCR beta chains (164 of them) were listed as cytomegalovirus-associated. Some public TCRs appeared in many individuals, while most sequences were rare. In vitro, three CMV-associated chains proved specific for CMV antigens.

Concerning this clone: Its antigen is not identified.

Trimming at V came to 5 bases and at J to 0 bases, leaving 4 bases not matched to a gene. From germline, CDR1 is SGDLS and CDR2 YYNGEE. The CDR3 runs 16 residues. The assay was immunoSEQ multiplex PCR, and TCRdb's table has in-frame clones only and misses some. Of around 150,000 clones listed, about nine tenths are singletons. This receptor was taken from a man between 18 and 29 years old in good health and CMV-seronegative. The rearrangement uses TRBV9 and TRBJ2-6; 8 nucleotides line up with TRBD1. Sequencing input: PBMCs. The CDR3 coding sequence is TGTGCCAGCAGTGGGACAGGCTACTCTGGGGCCAACGTCCTGACTTTC. The encoded protein is CASSGTGYSGANVLTF.